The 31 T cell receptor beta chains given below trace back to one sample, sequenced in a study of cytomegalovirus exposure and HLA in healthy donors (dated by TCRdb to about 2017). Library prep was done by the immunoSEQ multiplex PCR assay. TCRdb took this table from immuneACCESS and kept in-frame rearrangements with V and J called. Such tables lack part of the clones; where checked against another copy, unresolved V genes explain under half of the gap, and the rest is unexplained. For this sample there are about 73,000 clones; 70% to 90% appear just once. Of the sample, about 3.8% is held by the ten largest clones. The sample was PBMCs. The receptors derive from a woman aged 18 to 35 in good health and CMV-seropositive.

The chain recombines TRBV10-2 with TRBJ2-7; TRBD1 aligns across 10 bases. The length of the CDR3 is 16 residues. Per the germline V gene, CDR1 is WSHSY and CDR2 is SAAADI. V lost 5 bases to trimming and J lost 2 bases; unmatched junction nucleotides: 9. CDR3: CASSKPTGTGAYEQYF. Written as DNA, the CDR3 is TGCGCCAGCAGTAAACCAACCGGGACAGGGGCCTACGAGCAGTACTTC.

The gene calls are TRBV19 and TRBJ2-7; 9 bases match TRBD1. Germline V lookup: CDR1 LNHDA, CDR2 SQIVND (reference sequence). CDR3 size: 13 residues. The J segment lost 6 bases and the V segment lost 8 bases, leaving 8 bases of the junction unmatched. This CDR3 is CASLGTGFSEQYF. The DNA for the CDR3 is TGTGCCAGTCTCGGGACAGGGTTCTCCGAGCAGTACTTC.

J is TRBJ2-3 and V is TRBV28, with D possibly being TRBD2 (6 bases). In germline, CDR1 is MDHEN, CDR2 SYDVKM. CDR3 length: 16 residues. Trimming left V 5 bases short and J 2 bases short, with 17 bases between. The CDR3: CASSANRDLNTDTQYF. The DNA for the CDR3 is TGTGCCAGCAGTGCGAATAGGGACTTAAACACAGATACGCAGTATTTT.

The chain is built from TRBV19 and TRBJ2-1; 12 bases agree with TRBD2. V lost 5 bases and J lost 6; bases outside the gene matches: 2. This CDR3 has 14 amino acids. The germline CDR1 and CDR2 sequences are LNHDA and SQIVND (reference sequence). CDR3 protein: CASSLTSGGNEQFF. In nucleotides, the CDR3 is TGTGCCAGTAGTTTGACTAGCGGGGGCAATGAGCAGTTCTTC.

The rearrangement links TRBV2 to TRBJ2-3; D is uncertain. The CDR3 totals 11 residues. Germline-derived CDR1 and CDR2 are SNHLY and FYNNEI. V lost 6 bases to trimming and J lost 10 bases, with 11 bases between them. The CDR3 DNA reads TGTGCCAGCAGGGATGTAGCAGCGCAGTATTTT. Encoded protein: CASRDVAAQYF.

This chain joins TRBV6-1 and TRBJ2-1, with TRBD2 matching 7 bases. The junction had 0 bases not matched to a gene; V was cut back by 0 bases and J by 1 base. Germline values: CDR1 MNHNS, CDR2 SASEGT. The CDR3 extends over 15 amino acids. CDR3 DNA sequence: TGTGCCAGCAGTGAAGCTAGCGGGTCCTACAATGAGCAGTTCTTC. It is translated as CASSEASGSYNEQFF.

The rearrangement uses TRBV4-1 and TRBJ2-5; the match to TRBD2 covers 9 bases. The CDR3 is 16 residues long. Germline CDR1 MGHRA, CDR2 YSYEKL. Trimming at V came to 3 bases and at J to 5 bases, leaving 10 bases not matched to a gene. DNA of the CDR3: TGCGCCAGCAGCCAGAAACCGGGACTAGCAGATGAGACCCAGTACTTC. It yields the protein CASSQKPGLADETQYF.

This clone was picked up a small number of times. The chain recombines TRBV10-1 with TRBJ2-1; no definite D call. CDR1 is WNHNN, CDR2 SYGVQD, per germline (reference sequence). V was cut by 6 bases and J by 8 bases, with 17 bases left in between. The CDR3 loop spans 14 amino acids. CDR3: CASSRSAESDEQFF. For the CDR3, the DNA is TGCGCCAGCAGCAGATCCGCGGAGTCTGATGAGCAGTTCTTC.

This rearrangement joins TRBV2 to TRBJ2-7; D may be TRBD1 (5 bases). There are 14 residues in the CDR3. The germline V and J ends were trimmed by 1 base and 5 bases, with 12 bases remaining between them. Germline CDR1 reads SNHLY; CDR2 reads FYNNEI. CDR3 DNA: TGTGCCAGCAGTGAAGGGGCAGGGTCCGACGAGCAGTACTTC. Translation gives CASSEGAGSDEQYF.

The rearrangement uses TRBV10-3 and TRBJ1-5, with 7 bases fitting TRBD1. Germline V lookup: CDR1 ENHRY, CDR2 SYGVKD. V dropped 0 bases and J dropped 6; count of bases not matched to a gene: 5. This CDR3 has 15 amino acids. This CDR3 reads CAISESSRGRQPQHF. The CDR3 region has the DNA TGTGCCATCAGTGAGTCATCGAGGGGGCGTCAGCCCCAGCATTTT.

The CDR3 DNA sequence: TGCGCCAGCAGCCAAGATGGTAAGGGGGCTGGAAACACCATATATTTT. This sequence encodes CASSQDGKGAGNTIYF. The chain recombines TRBV4-3 with TRBJ1-3, with D perhaps matching TRBD1 (6 bases). CDR1 and CDR2 (germline): LGHNA, YSLEER. Trimming left V 0 bases short and J 2 bases short, with 11 bases between. The CDR3 contains 16 residues.

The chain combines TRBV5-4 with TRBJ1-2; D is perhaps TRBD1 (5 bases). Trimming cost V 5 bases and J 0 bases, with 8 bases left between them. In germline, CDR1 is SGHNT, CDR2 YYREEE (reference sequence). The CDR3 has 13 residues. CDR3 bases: TGTGCCAGCAGTTTGACAGCTAACTATGGCTACACCTTC. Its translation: CASSLTANYGYTF.

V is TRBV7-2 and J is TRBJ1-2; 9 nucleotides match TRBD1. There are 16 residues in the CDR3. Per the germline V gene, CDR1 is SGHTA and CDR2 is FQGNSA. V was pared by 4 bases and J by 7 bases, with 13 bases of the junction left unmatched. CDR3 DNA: TGTGCCAGCAGCTACAAATCCGGGACAGGGTTGTCTGGCTACACCTTC. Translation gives CASSYKSGTGLSGYTF.

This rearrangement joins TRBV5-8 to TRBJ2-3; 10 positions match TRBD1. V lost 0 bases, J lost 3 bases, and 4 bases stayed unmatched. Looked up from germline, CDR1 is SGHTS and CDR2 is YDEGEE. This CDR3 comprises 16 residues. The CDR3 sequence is CASSLAGTGVTDTQYF. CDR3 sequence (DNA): TGTGCCAGCAGCTTGGCCGGGACAGGGGTAACAGATACGCAGTATTTT.

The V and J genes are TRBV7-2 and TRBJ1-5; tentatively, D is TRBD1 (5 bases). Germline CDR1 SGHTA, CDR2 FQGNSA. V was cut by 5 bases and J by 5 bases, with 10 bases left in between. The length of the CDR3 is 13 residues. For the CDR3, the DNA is TGTGCCAGCAGCCGACAGAATGATCAGCCCCAGCATTTT. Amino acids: CASSRQNDQPQHF.

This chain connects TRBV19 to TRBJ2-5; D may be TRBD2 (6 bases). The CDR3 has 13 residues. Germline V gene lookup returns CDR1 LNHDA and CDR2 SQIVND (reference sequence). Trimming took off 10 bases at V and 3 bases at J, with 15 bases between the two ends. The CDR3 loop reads CATSSGQEETQYF. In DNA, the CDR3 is TGTGCCACAAGTAGCGGACAAGAAGAGACCCAGTACTTC.

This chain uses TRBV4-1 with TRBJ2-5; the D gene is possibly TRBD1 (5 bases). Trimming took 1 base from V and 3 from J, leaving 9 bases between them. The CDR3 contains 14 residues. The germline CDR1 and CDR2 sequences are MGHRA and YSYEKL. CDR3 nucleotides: TGCGCCAGCAGCCAAGCCGACAGAAAAGAGACCCAGTACTTC. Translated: CASSQADRKETQYF.

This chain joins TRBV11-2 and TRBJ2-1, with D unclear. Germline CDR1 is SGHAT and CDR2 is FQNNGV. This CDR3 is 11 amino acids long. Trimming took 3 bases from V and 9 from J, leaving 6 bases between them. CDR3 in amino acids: CASSFGPEQFF. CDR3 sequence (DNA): TGTGCCAGCAGCTTTGGGCCTGAGCAGTTCTTC.

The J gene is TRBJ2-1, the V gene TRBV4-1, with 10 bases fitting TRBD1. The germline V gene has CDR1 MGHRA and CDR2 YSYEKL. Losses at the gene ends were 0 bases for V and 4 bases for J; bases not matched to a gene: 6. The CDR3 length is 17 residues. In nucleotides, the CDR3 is TGCGCCAGCAGCCAAGATCCCGGACAGGGGGGGTACAATGAGCAGTTCTTC. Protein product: CASSQDPGQGGYNEQFF.

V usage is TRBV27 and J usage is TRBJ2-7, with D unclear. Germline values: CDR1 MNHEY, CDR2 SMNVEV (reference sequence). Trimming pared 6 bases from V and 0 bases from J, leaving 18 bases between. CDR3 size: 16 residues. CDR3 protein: CASSLLILSVSYEQYF. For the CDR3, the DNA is TGTGCCAGCAGCCTTTTAATCTTGTCGGTCTCCTACGAGCAGTACTTC.

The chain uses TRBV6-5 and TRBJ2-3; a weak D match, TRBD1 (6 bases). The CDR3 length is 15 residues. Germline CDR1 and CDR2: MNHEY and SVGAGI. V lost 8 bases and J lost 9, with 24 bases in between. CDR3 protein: CASARGRQVGVTQYF. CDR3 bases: TGTGCCAGCGCCCGTGGGAGACAGGTCGGGGTGACGCAGTATTTT.

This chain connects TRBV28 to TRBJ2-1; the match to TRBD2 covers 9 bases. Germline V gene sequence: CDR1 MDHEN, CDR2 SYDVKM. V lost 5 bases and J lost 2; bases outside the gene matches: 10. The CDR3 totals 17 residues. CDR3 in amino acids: CASSPTLAGDPYNEQFF. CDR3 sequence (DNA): TGTGCCAGCAGTCCCACCTTAGCGGGAGATCCCTACAATGAGCAGTTCTTC.

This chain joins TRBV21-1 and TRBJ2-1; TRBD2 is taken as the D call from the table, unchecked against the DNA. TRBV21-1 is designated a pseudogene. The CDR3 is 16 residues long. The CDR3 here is CASSKAGGGVTNEQFF. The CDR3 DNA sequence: TGTGCCAGCAGCAAAGCCGGCGGGGGGGTTACGAATGAGCAGTTCTTC.

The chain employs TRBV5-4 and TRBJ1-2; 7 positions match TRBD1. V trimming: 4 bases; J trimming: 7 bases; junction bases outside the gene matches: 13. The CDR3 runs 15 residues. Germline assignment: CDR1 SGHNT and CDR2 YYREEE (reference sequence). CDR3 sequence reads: CASSIDRDFGFGYTF. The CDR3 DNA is TGTGCCAGCAGCATCGACAGGGATTTTGGTTTTGGCTACACCTTC.

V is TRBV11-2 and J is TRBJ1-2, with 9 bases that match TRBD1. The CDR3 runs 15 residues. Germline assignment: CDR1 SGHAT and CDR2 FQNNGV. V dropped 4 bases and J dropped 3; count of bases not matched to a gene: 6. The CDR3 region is CASSSHRGRDYGYTF. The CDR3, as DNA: TGTGCCAGCAGCTCCCACAGGGGGCGCGACTATGGCTACACCTTC.

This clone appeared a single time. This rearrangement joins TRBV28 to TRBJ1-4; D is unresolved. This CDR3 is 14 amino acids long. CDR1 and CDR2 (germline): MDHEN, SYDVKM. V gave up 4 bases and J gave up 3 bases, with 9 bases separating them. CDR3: CASSSAVSNEKLFF. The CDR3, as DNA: TGTGCCAGCAGTTCCGCAGTTTCTAATGAAAAACTGTTTTTT. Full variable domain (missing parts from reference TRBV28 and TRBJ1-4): DVKVTQSSRYLVKRTGEKVFLECVQDMDHENMFWYRQDPGLGLRLIYFSYDVKMKEKGDIPEGYSVSREKKERFSLILESASTNQTSMYLCASSSAVSNEKLFFGSGTQLSVL.

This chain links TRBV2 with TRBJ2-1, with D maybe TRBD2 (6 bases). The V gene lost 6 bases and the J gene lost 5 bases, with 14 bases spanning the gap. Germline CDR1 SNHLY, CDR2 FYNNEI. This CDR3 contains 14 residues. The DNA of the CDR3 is TGTGCCAGCAGGCCCATGGCGGGGAACAATGAGCAGTTCTTC. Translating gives CASRPMAGNNEQFF.

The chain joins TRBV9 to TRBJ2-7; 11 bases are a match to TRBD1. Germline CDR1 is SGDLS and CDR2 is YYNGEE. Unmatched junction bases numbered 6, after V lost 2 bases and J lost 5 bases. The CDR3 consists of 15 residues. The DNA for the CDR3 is TGTGCCAGCAGCGTTAACGGACAGGGGGCGAACGAGCAGTACTTC. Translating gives CASSVNGQGANEQYF.

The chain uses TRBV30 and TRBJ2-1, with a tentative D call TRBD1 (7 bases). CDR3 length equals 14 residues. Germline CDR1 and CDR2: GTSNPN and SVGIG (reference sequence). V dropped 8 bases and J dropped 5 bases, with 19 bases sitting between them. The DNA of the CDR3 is TGTGCCGTATTAACCGGCAGGGGGGACAATGAGCAGTTCTTC. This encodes CAVLTGRGDNEQFF.

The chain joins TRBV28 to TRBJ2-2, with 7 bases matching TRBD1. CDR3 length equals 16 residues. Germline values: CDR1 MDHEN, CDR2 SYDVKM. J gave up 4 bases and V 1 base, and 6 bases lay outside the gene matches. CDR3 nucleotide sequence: TGTGCCAGCAGTTTATTGGGACAGAAGGTCACCGGGGAGCTGTTTTTT. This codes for CASSLLGQKVTGELFF.

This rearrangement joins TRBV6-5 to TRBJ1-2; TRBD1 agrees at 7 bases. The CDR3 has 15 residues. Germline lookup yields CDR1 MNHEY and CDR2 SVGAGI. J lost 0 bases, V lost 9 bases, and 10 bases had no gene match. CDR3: CASYGGGAANYGYTF. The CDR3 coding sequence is TGTGCCAGTTACGGAGGGGGCGCCGCTAACTATGGCTACACCTTC.